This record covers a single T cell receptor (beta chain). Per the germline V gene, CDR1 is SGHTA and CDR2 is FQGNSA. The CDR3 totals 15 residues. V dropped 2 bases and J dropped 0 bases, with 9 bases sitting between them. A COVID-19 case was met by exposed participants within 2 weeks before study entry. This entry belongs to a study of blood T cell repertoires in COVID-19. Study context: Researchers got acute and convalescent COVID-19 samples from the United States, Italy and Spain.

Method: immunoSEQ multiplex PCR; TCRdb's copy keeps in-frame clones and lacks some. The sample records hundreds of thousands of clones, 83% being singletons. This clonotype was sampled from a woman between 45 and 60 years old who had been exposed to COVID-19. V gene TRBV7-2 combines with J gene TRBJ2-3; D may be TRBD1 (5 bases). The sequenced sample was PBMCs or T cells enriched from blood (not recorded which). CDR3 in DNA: TGTGCCAGCAGCTTACAGGGAACTAGCACAGATACGCAGTATTTT. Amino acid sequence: CASSLQGTSTDTQYF.